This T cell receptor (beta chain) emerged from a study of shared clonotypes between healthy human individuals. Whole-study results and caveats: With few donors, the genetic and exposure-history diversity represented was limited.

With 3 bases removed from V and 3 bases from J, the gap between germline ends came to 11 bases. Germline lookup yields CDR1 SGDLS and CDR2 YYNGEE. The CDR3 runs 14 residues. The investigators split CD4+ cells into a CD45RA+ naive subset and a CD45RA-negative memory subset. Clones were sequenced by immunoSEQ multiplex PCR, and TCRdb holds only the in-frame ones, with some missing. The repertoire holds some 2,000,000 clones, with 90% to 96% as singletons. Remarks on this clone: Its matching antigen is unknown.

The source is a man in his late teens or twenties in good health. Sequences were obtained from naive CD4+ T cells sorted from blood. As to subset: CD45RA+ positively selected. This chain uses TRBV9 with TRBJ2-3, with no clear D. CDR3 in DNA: TGTGCCAGCAGCGACCCTCTAGTGACAGATACGCAGTATTTT. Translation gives CASSDPLVTDTQYF.